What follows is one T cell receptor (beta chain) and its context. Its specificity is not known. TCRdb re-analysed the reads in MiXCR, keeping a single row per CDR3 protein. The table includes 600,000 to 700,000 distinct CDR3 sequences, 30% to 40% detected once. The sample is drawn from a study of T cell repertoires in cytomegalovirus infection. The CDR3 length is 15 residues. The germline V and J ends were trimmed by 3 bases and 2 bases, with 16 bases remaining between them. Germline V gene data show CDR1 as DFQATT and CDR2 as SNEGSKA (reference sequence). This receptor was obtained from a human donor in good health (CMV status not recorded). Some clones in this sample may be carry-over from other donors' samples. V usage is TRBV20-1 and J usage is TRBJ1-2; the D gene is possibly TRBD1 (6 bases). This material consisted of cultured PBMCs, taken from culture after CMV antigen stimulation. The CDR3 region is CSASQFSQGNYGYTF. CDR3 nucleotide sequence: TGCAGTGCTAGTCAGTTTAGTCAGGGGAACTATGGCTACACCTTC.